This T cell receptor beta chain is from a study of a mutant IDH1 vaccine in newly diagnosed glioma. Study as a whole: Vaccination followed radiotherapy alone by 4-6 weeks, or accompanied temozolomide cycles. Treated patients showed a male proportion of approximately 62%, a female proportion of roughly 38%, and a mean age of 40.4 years.

The time point here: week 35, safety follow-up. It was 300 ug of mutant IDH1 20-mer peptide that made up each vaccine dose, given with topical imiquimod. This CDR3 is 14 amino acids long. The J segment lost 4 bases and the V segment lost 5 bases, leaving 3 bases of the junction unmatched. Germline values: CDR1 SGHVS, CDR2 FNYEAQ. The assay was immunoSEQ multiplex PCR, and TCRdb's table has in-frame clones only and misses some. Among tens of thousands of clones listed, over 80% were seen once. As regards this clone: The antigen is unknown.

The TCR comes from a man between 45 and 60 years old with glioma. The sequenced sample was PBMCs, obtained from a glioma patient whose treatment included an IDH1 peptide vaccine. The genes are TRBV7-6 and TRBJ2-5; 11 positions agree with TRBD2. The CDR3: CASSISGGGETQYF. In DNA form, the CDR3 reads TGTGCCAGCAGCATTAGCGGGGGGGGAGAGACCCAGTACTTC. Looking up the rest from reference TRBV7-6 and TRBJ2-5 gives the full variable domain: GAGVSQSPRYKVTKRGQDVALRCDPISGHVSLYWYRQALGQGPEFLTYFNYEAQQDKSGLPNDRFSAERPEGSISTLTIQRTEQRDSAMYRCASSISGGGETQYFGPGTRLLVL.